The 8 T cell receptor beta chains below were found in one sample sequenced in a study of PD-1 blockade in classical Hodgkin lymphoma (TCRdb year 2020). The library was obtained by the immunoSEQ multiplex PCR assay. TCRdb retrieved this table from immuneACCESS and kept in-frame rearrangements only. Not all clones are present; in checked studies, unresolved V genes account for under half, and no reason is known for the remainder. The sample table contains about 20,000 clones; only one count was recorded for 76% of them. Around 40% of the sample is taken by the ten largest. Explained via the paper, the time point label denotes: cycle 4 day 1 (C4D1), after more than five weeks of nivolumab. Every trial patient had relapsed after autologous stem cell transplantation, and cohorts A, B and C differed in prior brentuximab vedotin exposure. Sequencing was performed on peripheral blood mononuclear cells (PBMCs), taken before the fourth cycle of nivolumab. The receptors were gathered from a human donor with classical Hodgkin lymphoma.

The count of this clone is one. V gene TRBV27 combines with J gene TRBJ2-5; D might be TRBD1 (6 bases). The J call may be faulty, since TRBJ2-7 better matches the DNA end. The CDR3 covers 14 residues. Germline V gene sequence: CDR1 MNHEY, CDR2 SMNVEV (reference sequence). The CDR3 is CASSLSGTTYEQYF. In DNA form, the CDR3 reads TGTGCCAGCAGTTTATCGGGGACAACCTACGAGCAGTACTTC.

The genes are TRBV7-9 and TRBJ2-2; D is uncertain. This CDR3 region has 14 residues. Germline V gives CDR1 SEHNR, CDR2 FQNEAQ (reference sequence). Trimming left V 2 bases short and J 4 bases short, with 8 bases between. CDR3 nucleotide sequence: TGTGCCAGCAGCTTACTTCATTCCACCGGGGAGCTGTTTTTT. It specifies CASSLLHSTGELFF.

The chain employs TRBV2 and TRBJ1-3, with TRBD1 matching over 9 bases. There are 17 residues in the CDR3. The V gene end was trimmed by 5 bases and the J gene end by 4 bases; junction bases not matched to a gene: 12. Germline V CDR1 and CDR2: SNHLY, FYNNEI. DNA for the CDR3: TGTGCCAGCAGTCATAACAGGGGGCTCGTAGGGGGAAACACCATATATTTT. This sequence encodes CASSHNRGLVGGNTIYF.

In this sample, this clone turned up once. This chain links TRBV6-5 with TRBJ1-1, with D unclear. From germline, CDR1 is MNHEY and CDR2 SVGAGI. This CDR3 has 15 residues. V lost 2 bases, J lost 7 bases, and 17 bases lay in between. The CDR3 coding sequence is TGTGCCAGCAGTTACGAAGGCCCCGGTGCGGGTGAAGCTTTCTTT. Translating gives CASSYEGPGAGEAFF.

This clone is medium-sized. The V call is TRBV13, the J call TRBJ2-2; TRBD1 aligns across 7 bases. The V and J ends lost 5 bases and 0 bases, in that order; junction bases with no gene match: 6. The CDR3 loop spans 16 amino acids. Germline CDR1 is PRHDT and CDR2 is FYEKMQ (reference sequence). CDR3 amino acids: CASSIHRGSNTGELFF. DNA of the CDR3: TGTGCCAGCAGCATCCACAGGGGTTCGAACACCGGGGAGCTGTTTTTT.

The chain is built from TRBV20-1 and TRBJ1-2; no reliable D call. From germline, CDR1 is DFQATT and CDR2 SNEGSKA (reference sequence). Deletions cut 1 base from V and 7 bases from J, with 7 bases between. This CDR3 is 11 amino acids long. Here the CDR3 reads CSARVAGGYTF. The CDR3 bases are TGCAGTGCTAGAGTGGCAGGTGGCTACACCTTC.

This clone has only one observation. CDR3 residues: CACLYGAGELFF. Here the CDR3 DNA reads TGTGCCTGTTTATACGGGGCCGGGGAGCTGTTTTTT. V is TRBV30 and J is TRBJ2-2, with a possible D match to TRBD2 (5 bases). Germline V gene sequence: CDR1 GTSNPN, CDR2 SVGIG (reference sequence). V lost 6 bases and J 6 bases, leaving 11 bases between the germline ends. The CDR3 loop spans 12 amino acids.

The chain couples TRBV6-5 to TRBJ2-5; D unresolved. The CDR3 is 13 residues long. The V end lost 2 bases, the J end lost 1 base, and 5 bases lay between the germline ends. Looked up from germline, CDR1 is MNHEY and CDR2 is SVGAGI. CDR3 loop: CASSYGFQETQYF. In DNA, the CDR3 is TGTGCCAGCAGTTACGGGTTCCAAGAGACCCAGTACTTC.